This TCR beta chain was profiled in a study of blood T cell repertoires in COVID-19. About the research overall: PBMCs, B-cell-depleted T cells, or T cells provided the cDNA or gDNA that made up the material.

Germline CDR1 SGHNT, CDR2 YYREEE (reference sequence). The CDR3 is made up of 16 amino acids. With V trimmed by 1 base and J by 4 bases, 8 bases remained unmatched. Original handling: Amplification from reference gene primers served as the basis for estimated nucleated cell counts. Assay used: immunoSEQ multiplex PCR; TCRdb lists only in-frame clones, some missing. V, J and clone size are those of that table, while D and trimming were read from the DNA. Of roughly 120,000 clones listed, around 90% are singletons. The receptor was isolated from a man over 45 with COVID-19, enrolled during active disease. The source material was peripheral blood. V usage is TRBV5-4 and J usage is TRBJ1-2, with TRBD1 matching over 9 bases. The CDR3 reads CASSLPARQGGYGYTF. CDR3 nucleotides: TGTGCCAGCAGCTTGCCCGCTCGACAGGGGGGCTATGGCTACACCTTC.